This T cell receptor beta chain was sequenced during a study of regulatory T cells in long-lasting Graves disease. Study background: New Graves' disease cases had less than 3 months of antithyroid drugs. General study findings and limits: Patients whose Graves' disease persisted exhibited lower TCR diversity than those newly diagnosed. Relative to new patients (under 1,000), persistent patients exhibited greater sharing of public clonotypes (approximately 3,000).

Germline V gives CDR1 SGHTA, CDR2 FQGNSA. CDR3 size: 14 residues. V shed 5 bases and J 5 bases; nucleotides not matched to a gene: 7. Notes on this clonotype: Its specificity is unknown.

The time point here: newly diagnosed GD, antithyroid drugs for less than 3 months. The TCR library was made from RNA that had been extracted from PBMCs in TRIzol. Both iRepertoire HTBI primers and Arm-PCR of CDR3 regions were used to build the TCR beta libraries. TCRdb processed the multiplex PCR reads anew with MiXCR; each CDR3 protein has one entry. Here the sample spans some 370,000 distinct CDR3 sequences, approximately 12% being singletons. These sequences were also reported in another study, on T cells in Graves' hyperthyroidism and ophthalmopathy.

The sequenced sample was peripheral blood mononuclear cells (PBMCs), obtained at new diagnosis, from a patient treated with antithyroid drugs. This receptor was taken from a woman aged 18-29 years with Graves disease. The chain is built from TRBV7-2 and TRBJ1-2; the match to TRBD1 covers 8 bases. The CDR3 reads CASSMTGEEYGYTF. In DNA, the CDR3 is TGTGCCAGCAGCATGACAGGGGAAGAATATGGCTACACCTTC. Together with reference TRBV7-2 and TRBJ1-2, the CDR3 gives the full variable domain: GAGVSQSPSNKVTEKGKDVELRCDPISGHTALYWYRQSLGQGLEFLIYFQGNSAPDKSGLPSDRFSAERTGGSVSTLTIQRTQQEDSAVYLCASSMTGEEYGYTFGSGTRLTVV.